The 26 T cell receptor beta chains given below trace back to one sample, sequenced in a study of shared clonotypes between healthy human individuals. Assay: immunoSEQ multiplex PCR; the TCRdb copy retains only in-frame clones and omits some. The sample includes fewer than 1.6 million clones, roughly 98.5% of them seen just once. Sequenced: naive CD4+ T cells sorted from blood. This sample's subset: CD45RA+ positively selected. Receptor source: a man aged 25 to 40 in good health.

The rearrangement links TRBV4-2 to TRBJ2-7, with 8 bases that match TRBD2. The germline V gene encodes CDR1 LGHNA and CDR2 YNFKEQ. The CDR3 contains 13 residues. J gave up 5 bases and V 2 bases, and 2 bases lay outside the gene matches. CDR3 coding DNA: TGTGCCAGCAGCCAATTACTAGCGGACGAGCAGTACTTC. Translated: CASSQLLADEQYF.

This clone was detected only once. The rearrangement uses TRBV14 and TRBJ2-5; the D is unclear. Trimming stripped 3 bases from V and 0 bases from J, with 8 bases between. Looked up from germline, CDR1 is SGHDN and CDR2 is FVKESK. The CDR3 runs 14 residues. In DNA form, the CDR3 reads TGTGCCAGCAGCCAGACAAGGTACCAAGAGACCCAGTACTTC. Residues: CASSQTRYQETQYF.

CDR3 DNA sequence: TGTGCCAGCAGCGTATCCGCGGGAGGGCCCTCTGCAGATACGCAGTATTTT. Protein product: CASSVSAGGPSADTQYF. This chain links TRBV9 with TRBJ2-3, with 9 nucleotides matching TRBD2. CDR1 is SGDLS and CDR2 is YYNGEE in the germline V gene. V was pared by 1 base and J by 4 bases, with 10 bases of the junction left unmatched. The CDR3 covers 17 residues.

The chain uses TRBV5-1 and TRBJ1-4, with a weak D call TRBD1 (5 bases). CDR1 and CDR2 from the germline V gene are SGHRS and YFSETQ. The CDR3 sequence is 14 residues long. Trimming removed 1 base at V and 8 bases at J, with 12 bases between. CDR3 coding DNA: TGCGCCAGCAGCTTGATCCAGGGAGGGGAAAAACTGTTTTTT. It yields the protein CASSLIQGGEKLFF.

V is TRBV29-1 and J is TRBJ2-3, with a tentative D call TRBD2 (5 bases). Trimming shortened V by 6 bases and J by 2 bases, and 12 bases separated the two germline ends. The CDR3 spans 13 residues. Germline assignment: CDR1 SQVTM and CDR2 ANQGSEA. In DNA, the CDR3 is TGCAGCGTAGGGCGGGCTCTCACAGATACGCAGTATTTT. This sequence encodes CSVGRALTDTQYF.

About this clone itself: Other DNA sequences of this sample code for an identical CDR3. The chain couples TRBV5-1 to TRBJ1-1, with D uncertain. The CDR3 spans 13 residues. The V end was cut by 0 bases, the J end by 4 bases, with 7 bases between. Germline-derived CDR1 and CDR2 are SGHRS and YFSETQ. CDR3 sequence reads: CASSLEVGTEAFF. The CDR3, as DNA: TGCGCCAGCAGCTTGGAGGTCGGCACTGAAGCTTTCTTT.

The gene calls are TRBV4-3 and TRBJ1-5; D remains unclear. V was cut by 4 bases and J by 7 bases, with 14 bases left in between. There are 14 residues in the CDR3. Per the germline V gene, CDR1 is LGHNA and CDR2 is YSLEER. CDR3 sequence: CASSPREGIQPQHF. CDR3 nucleotides: TGCGCCAGCAGCCCGAGGGAGGGAATCCAGCCCCAGCATTTT.

CDR3 in amino acids: CSVGGRATYEQYF. The CDR3 coding sequence is TGCAGCGTTGGTGGGAGGGCCACCTACGAGCAGTACTTC. The V and J genes are TRBV29-1 and TRBJ2-7, with TRBD2 matching over 7 bases. Looked up from germline, CDR1 is SQVTM and CDR2 is ANQGSEA. The CDR3 spans 13 residues. Unmatched junction bases numbered 5, after V lost 4 bases and J lost 2 bases.

V and J are TRBV29-1 and TRBJ2-5, with no clear D. The CDR3 runs to 14 residues. Looked up from germline, CDR1 is SQVTM and CDR2 is ANQGSEA. The ends were cut back, 4 bases at V and 2 bases at J, with 14 bases in the middle. The CDR3 sequence is CSVAAGQKQETQYF. The CDR3 region has the DNA TGCAGCGTTGCCGCTGGGCAGAAACAAGAGACCCAGTACTTC.

CDR3 coding DNA: TGTGCCAGCTCAGAGGCGGGAGGTCCTACCGGGGAGCTGTTTTTT. Amino acids: CASSEAGGPTGELFF. The chain couples TRBV18 to TRBJ2-2; 8 nucleotides agree with TRBD2. Germline V gene lookup returns CDR1 KGHSH and CDR2 LQKENI. V trimming: 5 bases; J trimming: 5 bases; junction bases outside the gene matches: 7. There are 15 residues in the CDR3. Variable domain in full (rest from reference TRBV18 and TRBJ2-2): NAGVMQNPRHLVRRRGQEARLRCSPMKGHSHVYWYRQLPEEGLKFMVYLQKENIIDESGMPKERFSAEFPKEGPSILRIQQVVRGDSAAYFCASSEAGGPTGELFFGEGSRLTVL.

V and J are TRBV7-9 and TRBJ1-3; unclear D gene. Trimming removed 0 bases at V and 4 bases at J, with 13 bases between. Germline CDR1 SEHNR, CDR2 FQNEAQ (reference sequence). The CDR3 has 16 residues. The CDR3 protein is CASSLALDKGGNTIYF. The DNA for the CDR3 is TGTGCCAGCAGCTTAGCGCTTGACAAGGGAGGAAACACCATATATTTT.

The chain couples TRBV6-4 to TRBJ2-7, with D perhaps TRBD2 (6 bases). This CDR3 has 13 residues. Germline assignment: CDR1 MRHNA and CDR2 SNTAGT. Trimming stripped 4 bases from V and 6 bases from J, with 13 bases between. CDR3 sequence: CASSGTLGGEQYF. The CDR3 DNA reads TGTGCCAGCAGTGGGACACTGGGAGGCGAGCAGTACTTC.

The J gene is TRBJ2-7, the V gene TRBV7-2; D possibly corresponds to TRBD2 (6 bases). Germline-derived CDR1 and CDR2 are SGHTA and FQGNSA. V gave up 1 base and J gave up 5 bases, with 12 bases separating them. The CDR3 totals 14 residues. CDR3 DNA sequence: TGTGCCAGCAGCTTAGGGGGCGGGGTCCACGAGCAGTACTTC. Amino acid sequence: CASSLGGGVHEQYF.

The chain combines TRBV28 with TRBJ2-5; 9 nucleotides align to TRBD2. The CDR3 sequence is 14 residues long. Unmatched junction bases numbered 8, after V lost 7 bases and J lost 5 bases. Germline CDR1 is MDHEN and CDR2 is SYDVKM. CDR3 amino acids: CASKKGLASETQYF. In nucleotides, the CDR3 is TGTGCCAGCAAAAAGGGACTAGCCAGCGAGACCCAGTACTTC.

Notes on this clone: The identical CDR3 is also encoded by other nucleotide sequences in the sample. The chain is built from TRBV18 and TRBJ2-3; D may be TRBD1 (5 bases). Germline V CDR1 and CDR2: KGHSH, LQKENI. The V and J ends lost 1 base and 4 bases respectively, with 6 bases between them. The CDR3 loop spans 13 amino acids. CDR3 in DNA: TGTGCCAGCTCACCACAGACAGCAGATACGCAGTATTTT. Amino acids: CASSPQTADTQYF.

The gene calls are TRBV7-2 and TRBJ2-7; D remains unclear. Germline CDR1 reads SGHTA; CDR2 reads FQGNSA. The CDR3 length is 14 residues. V lost 6 bases and J 6 bases, leaving 18 bases between the germline ends. CDR3 sequence reads: CASSPGFYYSEQYF. The CDR3 DNA sequence: TGTGCCAGCAGTCCCGGGTTTTACTATAGCGAGCAGTACTTC.

The chain combines TRBV6-5 with TRBJ2-7; D gene ambiguous. CDR1 MNHEY and CDR2 SVGAGI come from the germline V gene. CDR3 length equals 13 residues. V was pared by 3 bases and J by 5 bases, with 11 bases between. Written as DNA, the CDR3 is TGTGCCAGCAGTTATAATCTGGGGAACGAGCAGTACTTC. Its translation: CASSYNLGNEQYF.

This clone was observed a single time. The genes are TRBV28 and TRBJ1-2; no definite D call. Trimming stripped 5 bases from V and 13 bases from J, with 8 bases between. The germline V gene has CDR1 MDHEN and CDR2 SYDVKM. The CDR3 runs 9 residues. CDR3 nucleotide sequence: TGTGCCAGCAGTCACCCGAGCACCTTC. Protein product: CASSHPSTF.

The chain links TRBV19 to TRBJ2-1, with TRBD2 matching 10 bases. Looked up from germline, CDR1 is LNHDA and CDR2 is SQIVND (reference sequence). CDR3 length: 13 residues. The ends lost 7 bases at V and 13 bases at J; junction bases unmatched: 10. CDR3 residues: CASTGTSGISQFF. The DNA of the CDR3 is TGTGCCAGTACGGGAACTAGCGGGATCAGTCAGTTCTTC.

As DNA, the CDR3 is TGTGCCAGCAGTTTATCCCTCCCCCGGTTCAGTACCCAGTACTTC. Protein sequence: CASSLSLPRFSTQYF. This rearrangement joins TRBV27 to TRBJ2-5; no reliable D call. Between the trimmed V and J ends, which lost 0 bases and 8 bases, there was a span of 16 bases. CDR1 and CDR2 (germline): MNHEY, SMNVEV (reference sequence). This CDR3 has 15 amino acids.

This chain joins TRBV6-1 and TRBJ2-7; the D is unclear. The CDR3 covers 14 residues. Germline CDR1 and CDR2: MNHNS and SASEGT. Deletions cut 2 bases from V and 1 base from J, with 9 bases between. The CDR3 DNA is TGTGCCAGCAGTGAATCACCCAGATCCTACGAGCAGTACTTC. This encodes CASSESPRSYEQYF.

The chain is built from TRBV2 and TRBJ1-2, with 12 bases fitting TRBD1. Germline V CDR1 and CDR2: SNHLY, FYNNEI. This CDR3 is built from 13 residues. V gave up 10 bases and J gave up 2 bases; unmatched junction bases: 2. CDR3 sequence reads: CAIGTGGNYGYTF. The DNA of the CDR3 is TGTGCCATCGGGACAGGGGGCAACTATGGCTACACCTTC.

The V gene is TRBV10-3, the J gene TRBJ2-2, with 8 bases identical to TRBD1. V was pared by 11 bases and J by 4 bases, with 12 bases of the junction left unmatched. Germline V CDR1 and CDR2: ENHRY, SYGVKD. This CDR3 is 15 amino acids long. CDR3 loop: CAVKPGGSFTGELFF. As DNA, the CDR3 is TGTGCCGTTAAGCCAGGGGGCTCTTTCACCGGGGAGCTGTTTTTT.

The V and J genes are TRBV2 and TRBJ2-7; tentatively, D is TRBD2 (6 bases). The CDR3 loop spans 17 amino acids. V dropped 10 bases and J dropped 0 bases, with 25 bases sitting between them. Looked up from germline, CDR1 is SNHLY and CDR2 is FYNNEI. CDR3 nucleotides: TGTGCCATCGCACGGCCCAGCGGAGGGCAGAGCTCCTACGAGCAGTACTTC. This sequence encodes CAIARPSGGQSSYEQYF.

The genes are TRBV5-6 and TRBJ2-7, with 10 bases that match TRBD2. V lost 0 bases and J lost 3; bases outside the gene matches: 3. From germline, CDR1 is SGHDT and CDR2 YYEEEE. The CDR3 runs to 15 residues. Written as DNA, the CDR3 is TGTGCCAGCAGCTTGGTTCAGCGGGAGGGCTACGAGCAGTACTTC. It encodes CASSLVQREGYEQYF.

This chain joins TRBV5-6 and TRBJ2-3; no reliable D call. Trimming took 0 bases from V and 4 from J, leaving 12 bases between them. The length of the CDR3 is 15 residues. Germline V gene lookup returns CDR1 SGHDT and CDR2 YYEEEE. The CDR3 sequence is CASSLVQVKPDTQYF. CDR3 coding DNA: TGTGCCAGCAGCTTGGTGCAGGTCAAGCCAGATACGCAGTATTTT.